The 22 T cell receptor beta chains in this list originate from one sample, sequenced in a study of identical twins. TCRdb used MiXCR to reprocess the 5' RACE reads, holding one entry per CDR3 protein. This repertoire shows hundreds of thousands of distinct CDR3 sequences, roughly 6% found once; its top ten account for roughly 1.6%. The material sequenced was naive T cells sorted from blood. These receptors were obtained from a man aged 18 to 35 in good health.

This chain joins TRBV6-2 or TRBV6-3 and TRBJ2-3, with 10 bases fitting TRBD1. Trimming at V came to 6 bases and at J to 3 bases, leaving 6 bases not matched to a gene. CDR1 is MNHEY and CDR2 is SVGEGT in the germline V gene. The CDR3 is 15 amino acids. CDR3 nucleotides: TGTGCCAGCAGAACCCGGGGACAGGGGACAGATACGCAGTATTTT. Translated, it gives CASRTRGQGTDTQYF.

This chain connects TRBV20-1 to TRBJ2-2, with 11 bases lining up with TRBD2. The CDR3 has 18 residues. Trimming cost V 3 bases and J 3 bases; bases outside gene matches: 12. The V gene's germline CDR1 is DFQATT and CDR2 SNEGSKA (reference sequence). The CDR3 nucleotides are TGCAGTGCTAGCGGTGGTAGCGGGAGGGCCAGGTACACCGGGGAGCTGTTTTTT. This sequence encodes CSASGGSGRARYTGELFF.

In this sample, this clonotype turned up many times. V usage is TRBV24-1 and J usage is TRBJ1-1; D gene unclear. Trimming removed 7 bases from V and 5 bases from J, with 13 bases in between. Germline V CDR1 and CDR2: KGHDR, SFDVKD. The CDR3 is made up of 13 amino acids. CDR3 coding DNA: TGTGCCACCAGGCCGGGCCCCAAGACTGAAGCTTTCTTT. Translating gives CATRPGPKTEAFF.

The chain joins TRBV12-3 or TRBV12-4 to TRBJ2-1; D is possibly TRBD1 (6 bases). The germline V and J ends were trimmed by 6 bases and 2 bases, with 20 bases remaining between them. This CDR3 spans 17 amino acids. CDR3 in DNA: TGTGCCAGCAGCCTAGGACGGACAGTTCTAGCCTACAATGAGCAGTTCTTC. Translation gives CASSLGRTVLAYNEQFF.

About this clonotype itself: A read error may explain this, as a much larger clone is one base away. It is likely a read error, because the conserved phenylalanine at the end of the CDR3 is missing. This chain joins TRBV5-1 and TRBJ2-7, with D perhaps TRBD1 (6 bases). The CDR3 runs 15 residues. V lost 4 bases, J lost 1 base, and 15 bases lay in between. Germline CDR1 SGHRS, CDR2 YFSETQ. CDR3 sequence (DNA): TGCGCCAGCAGCCCCCTGGCTGGACAGTCCTACGAGCAGTACTTG. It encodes CASSPLAGQSYEQYL.

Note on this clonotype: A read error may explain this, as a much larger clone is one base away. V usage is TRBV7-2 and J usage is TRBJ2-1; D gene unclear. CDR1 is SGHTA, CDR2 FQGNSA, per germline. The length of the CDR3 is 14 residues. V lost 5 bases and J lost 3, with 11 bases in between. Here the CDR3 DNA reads TGTGCCAGCAGCGCCCGGCACTACTACAATGAGCAGTTCTTC. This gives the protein CASSARHYYNEQFF.

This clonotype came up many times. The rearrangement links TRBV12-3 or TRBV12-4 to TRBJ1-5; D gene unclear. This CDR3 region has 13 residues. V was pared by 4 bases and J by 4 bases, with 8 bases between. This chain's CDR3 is CASSSEVNQPQHF. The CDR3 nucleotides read TGTGCCAGCAGTTCAGAGGTGAATCAGCCCCAGCATTTT.

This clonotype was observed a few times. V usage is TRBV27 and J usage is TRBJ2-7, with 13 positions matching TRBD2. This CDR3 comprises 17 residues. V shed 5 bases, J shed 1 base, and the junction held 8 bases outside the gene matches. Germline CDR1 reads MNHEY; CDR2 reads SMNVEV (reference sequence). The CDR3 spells CASSQRTSGGPSYEQYF. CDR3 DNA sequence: TGTGCCAGCAGTCAAAGGACTAGCGGGGGACCATCCTACGAGCAGTACTTC.

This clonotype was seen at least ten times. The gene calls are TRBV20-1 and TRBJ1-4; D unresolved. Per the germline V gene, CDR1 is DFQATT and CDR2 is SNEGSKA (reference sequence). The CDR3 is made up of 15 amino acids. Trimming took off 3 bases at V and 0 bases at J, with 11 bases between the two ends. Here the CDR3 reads CSASIGGSTNEKLFF. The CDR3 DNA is TGCAGTGCTAGTATAGGAGGGTCAACTAATGAAAAACTGTTTTTT.

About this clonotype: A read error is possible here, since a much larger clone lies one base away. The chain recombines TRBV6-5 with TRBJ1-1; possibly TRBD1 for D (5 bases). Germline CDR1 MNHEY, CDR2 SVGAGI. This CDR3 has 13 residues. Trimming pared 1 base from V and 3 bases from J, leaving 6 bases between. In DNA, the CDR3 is TGTGCCAGCAGTTACTTGGGGCACACTGAAGCTTTCTTT. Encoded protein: CASSYLGHTEAFF.

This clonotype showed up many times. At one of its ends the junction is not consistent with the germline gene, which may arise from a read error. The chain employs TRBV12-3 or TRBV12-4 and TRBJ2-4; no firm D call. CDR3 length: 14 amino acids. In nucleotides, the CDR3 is TGTGCCAGCAGTTTGATCGTAGCCAAAAACATTCAGTACTTT. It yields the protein CASSLIVAKNIQYF.

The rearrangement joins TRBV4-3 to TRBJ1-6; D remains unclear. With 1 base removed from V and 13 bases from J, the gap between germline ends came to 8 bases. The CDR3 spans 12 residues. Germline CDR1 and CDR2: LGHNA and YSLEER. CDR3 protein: CASSQGVQPLHF. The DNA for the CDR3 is TGCGCCAGCAGCCAAGGAGTTCAGCCCCTCCACTTT.

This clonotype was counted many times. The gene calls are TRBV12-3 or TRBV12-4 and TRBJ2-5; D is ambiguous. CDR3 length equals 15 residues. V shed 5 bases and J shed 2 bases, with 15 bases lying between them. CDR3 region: CASSPLVSAQETQYF. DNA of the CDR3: TGTGCCAGCAGTCCCCTGGTGAGCGCTCAAGAGACCCAGTACTTC.

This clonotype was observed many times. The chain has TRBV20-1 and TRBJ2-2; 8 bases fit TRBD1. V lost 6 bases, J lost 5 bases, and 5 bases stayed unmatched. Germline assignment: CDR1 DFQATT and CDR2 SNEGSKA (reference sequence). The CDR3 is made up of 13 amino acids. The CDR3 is CSARTGTTGELFF. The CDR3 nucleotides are TGCAGTGCCAGGACAGGGACTACCGGGGAGCTGTTTTTT.

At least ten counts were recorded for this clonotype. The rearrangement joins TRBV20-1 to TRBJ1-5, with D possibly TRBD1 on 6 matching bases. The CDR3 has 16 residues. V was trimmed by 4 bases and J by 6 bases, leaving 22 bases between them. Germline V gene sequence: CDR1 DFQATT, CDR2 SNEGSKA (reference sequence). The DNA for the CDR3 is TGCAGTGCTATTCGCCCCCCGGGGGGCTTCGGTCAGCCCCAGCATTTT. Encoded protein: CSAIRPPGGFGQPQHF.

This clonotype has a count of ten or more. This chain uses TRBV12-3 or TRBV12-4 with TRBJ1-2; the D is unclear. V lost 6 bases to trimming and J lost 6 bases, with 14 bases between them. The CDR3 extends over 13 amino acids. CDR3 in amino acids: CASSPGPANGYTF. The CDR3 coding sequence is TGTGCCAGCAGCCCCGGACCGGCCAATGGCTACACCTTC.

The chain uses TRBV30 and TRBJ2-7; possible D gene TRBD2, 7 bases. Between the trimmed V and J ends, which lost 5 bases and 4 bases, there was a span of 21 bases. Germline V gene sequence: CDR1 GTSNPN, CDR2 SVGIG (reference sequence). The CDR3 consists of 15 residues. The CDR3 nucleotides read TGTGCCTGGGGAAATCCCTCGGGGGGCAGGTACGAGCAGTACTTC. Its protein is CAWGNPSGGRYEQYF.

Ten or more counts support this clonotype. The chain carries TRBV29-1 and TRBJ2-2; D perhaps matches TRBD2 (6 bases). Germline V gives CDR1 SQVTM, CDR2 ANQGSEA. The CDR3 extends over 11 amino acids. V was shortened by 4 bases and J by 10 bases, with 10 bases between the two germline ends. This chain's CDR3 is CSVAGGLELFF. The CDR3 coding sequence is TGCAGCGTTGCTGGAGGGTTGGAGCTGTTTTTT.

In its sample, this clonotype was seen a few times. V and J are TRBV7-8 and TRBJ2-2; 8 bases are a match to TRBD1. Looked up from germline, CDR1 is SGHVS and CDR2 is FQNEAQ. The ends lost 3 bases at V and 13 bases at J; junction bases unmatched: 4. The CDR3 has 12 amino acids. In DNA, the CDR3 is TGTGCCAGCAGCTTGGACAGGGCTGGGCTGTTTTTT. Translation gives CASSLDRAGLFF.

CDR3 amino acids: CASSRPGPEQFF. CDR3 in DNA: TGTGCCAGCAGCCGGCCGGGCCCCGAGCAGTTCTTC. The chain uses TRBV11-2 and TRBJ2-1, with D unresolved. The germline V gene encodes CDR1 SGHAT and CDR2 FQNNGV. Trimming removed 5 bases at V and 10 bases at J, with 12 bases between. This CDR3 has 12 amino acids.

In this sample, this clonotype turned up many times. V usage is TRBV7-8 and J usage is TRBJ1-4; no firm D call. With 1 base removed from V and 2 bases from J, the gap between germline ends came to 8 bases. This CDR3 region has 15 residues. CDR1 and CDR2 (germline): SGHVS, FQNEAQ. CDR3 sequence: CASSLEPATNEKLFF. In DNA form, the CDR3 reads TGTGCCAGCAGCTTAGAACCCGCTACTAATGAAAAACTGTTTTTT.

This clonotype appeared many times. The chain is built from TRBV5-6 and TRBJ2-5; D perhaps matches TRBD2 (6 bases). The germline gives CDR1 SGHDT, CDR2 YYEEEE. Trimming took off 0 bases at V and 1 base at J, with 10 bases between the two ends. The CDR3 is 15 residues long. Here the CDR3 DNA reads TGTGCCAGCAGCTTGGGCCAGGGACTCCAAGAGACCCAGTACTTC. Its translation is CASSLGQGLQETQYF. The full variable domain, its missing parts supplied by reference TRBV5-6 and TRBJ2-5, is DAGVTQSPTHLIKTRGQQVTLRCSPKSGHDTVSWYQQALGQGPQFIFQYYEEEERQRGNFPDRFSGHQFPNYSSELNVNALLLGDSALYLCASSLGQGLQETQYFGPGTRLLVL.